The 5 T cell receptor beta chains listed next were all sequenced from one sample in a study of T cell repertoires in cytomegalovirus infection. TCRdb re-analysed the reads in MiXCR, keeping a single row per CDR3 protein. The sample consists of more than 150,000 distinct CDR3 sequences, about 30% of them appearing once. Material: PBMCs. These receptors were obtained from a human donor in good health (CMV status not recorded). Some clones in this sample may be carry-over from other donors' samples.

This chain connects TRBV29-1 to TRBJ2-7; 8 bases map to TRBD2. Per germline, CDR1 SQVTM and CDR2 ANQGSEA. This CDR3 has 14 residues. V lost 3 bases to trimming and J lost 3 bases; unmatched junction nucleotides: 7. The CDR3 region is CSVEVRGDHYEQYF. The DNA for the CDR3 is TGCAGCGTTGAGGTGCGGGGGGACCACTACGAGCAGTACTTC.

The table lists this clonotype with a few counts. The rearrangement joins TRBV7-9 to TRBJ2-3, with TRBD2 as a possible D gene (6 bases). The CDR3 loop spans 15 amino acids. The germline V and J ends were trimmed by 5 bases and 1 base, with 13 bases remaining between them. Germline assignment: CDR1 SEHNR and CDR2 FQNEAQ (reference sequence). CDR3: CASSPWASGTDTQYF. CDR3 DNA sequence: TGTGCCAGCAGCCCATGGGCTAGCGGCACAGATACGCAGTATTTT.

A few counts support this clonotype. V and J are TRBV25-1 and TRBJ1-3, with D possibly being TRBD1 (6 bases). Germline loops: CDR1 MGHDK, CDR2 SYGVNS. The CDR3 consists of 13 residues. V gave up 8 bases and J gave up 0 bases, with 8 bases separating them. The CDR3, as DNA: TGTGCCAGCGAAGGGGGCTCTGGAAACACCATATATTTT. Residues: CASEGGSGNTIYF.

This chain uses TRBV24-1 with TRBJ2-1; 11 bases match TRBD1. The CDR3 covers 14 residues. V shed 9 bases, J shed 5 bases, and the junction held 5 bases outside the gene matches. Germline-derived CDR1 and CDR2 are KGHDR and SFDVKD. This chain's CDR3 is CATAGTGGNNEQFF. DNA of the CDR3: TGTGCCACCGCCGGGACAGGGGGTAACAATGAGCAGTTCTTC.

The chain links TRBV25-1 to TRBJ2-7, with unresolved D. Germline CDR1 MGHDK, CDR2 SYGVNS. Trimming pared 5 bases from V and 2 bases from J, leaving 10 bases between. The CDR3 sequence is 13 residues long. CDR3 region: CASSPTPAYEQYF. The CDR3 DNA follows: TGTGCCAGCAGTCCCACCCCGGCCTACGAGCAGTACTTC.